This T cell receptor (beta chain) was observed in a study of T cell clones after liver transplantation. Points from the study as a whole: These preliminary findings come from unstandardized post-transplant sampling times.

As regards this clone: Its antigen remains unidentified.

Here immunoSEQ multiplex PCR was the method, and the copy in TCRdb shows in-frame clones only, minus some. Here the sample spans tens of thousands of clones, approximately 81% being singletons. J was trimmed by 8 bases and V by 7 bases; bases with no gene match: 11. Germline-derived CDR1 and CDR2 are LNHDA and SQIVND (reference sequence). CDR3 length: 15 residues. The origin of this receptor is a human patient who received a liver transplant. Some T cells may arise from the graft donor. This chain links TRBV19 with TRBJ1-4, with 9 bases fitting TRBD1. This specimen was CD4+ T cells from blood, taken around 50 months after liver transplant. CDR3 protein: CASTTTDRGGEKLFF. For the CDR3, the DNA is TGTGCCAGTACAACAACGGACAGGGGAGGGGAAAAACTGTTTTTT.